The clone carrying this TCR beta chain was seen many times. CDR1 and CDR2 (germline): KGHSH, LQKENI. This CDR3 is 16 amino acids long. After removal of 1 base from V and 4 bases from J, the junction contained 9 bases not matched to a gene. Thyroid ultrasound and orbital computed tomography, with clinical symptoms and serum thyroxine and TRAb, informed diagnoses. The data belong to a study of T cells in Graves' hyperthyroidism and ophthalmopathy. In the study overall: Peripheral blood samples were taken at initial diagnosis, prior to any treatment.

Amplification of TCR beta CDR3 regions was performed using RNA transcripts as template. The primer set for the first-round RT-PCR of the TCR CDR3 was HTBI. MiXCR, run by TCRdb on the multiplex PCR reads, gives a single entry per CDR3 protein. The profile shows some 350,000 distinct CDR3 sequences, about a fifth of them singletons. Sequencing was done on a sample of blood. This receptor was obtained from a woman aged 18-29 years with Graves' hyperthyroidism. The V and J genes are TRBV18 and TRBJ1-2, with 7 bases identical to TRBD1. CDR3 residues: CASSPLPPGQRYGYTF. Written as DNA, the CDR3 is TGTGCCAGCTCACCACTCCCACCGGGACAGCGCTATGGCTACACCTTC.